This T cell receptor (beta chain) was profiled in a study of blood T cell repertoires in COVID-19. TCRdb's table, derived via immunoSEQ multiplex PCR, lists solely in-frame clones and lacks some. The sample has some 120,000 clones; roughly four fifths are singletons. Ages ranged from about 18 to 90 years, with residence in about two dozen US areas. The CDR3 contains 22 residues. Looked up from germline, CDR1 is SGDLS and CDR2 is YYNGEE. V shed 3 bases and J 1 base; nucleotides not matched to a gene: 15. The chain joins TRBV9 to TRBJ2-6; 14 nucleotides align to TRBD2. The TCR comes from a man aged 25 to 45 who had recovered from COVID-19. The sample comprised PBMCs or T cells enriched from blood (not recorded which). CDR3 in amino acids: CASSAYGTSGRSPISGANVLTF. DNA of the CDR3: TGTGCCAGCAGCGCCTACGGGACTAGCGGGAGAAGCCCCATTTCTGGGGCCAACGTCCTGACTTTC.